These 14 T cell receptor beta chains came from one sample sequenced in a study of shared clonotypes between healthy human individuals. Terminally differentiated effector memory CD45RA+ cells were excluded from the naive CD8 cells, which were CD45RO-negative and positively selected for CCR7. Here immunoSEQ multiplex PCR was the method, and the copy in TCRdb shows in-frame clones only, minus some. The table shows about 580,000 clones, with about 98% occurring only once. The sample consisted of naive CD8+ T cells sorted from blood. These TCRs come from a young man in good health.

The J gene is TRBJ2-4, the V gene TRBV5-1, with D uncertain. The CDR3 covers 11 residues. Trimming removed 3 bases from V and 7 bases from J, with 5 bases in between. Germline lookup yields CDR1 SGHRS and CDR2 YFSETQ. CDR3 sequence: CASSYGNIQYF. DNA of the CDR3: TGCGCCAGCAGCTACGGGAACATTCAGTACTTC.

This clone was observed a few times. At one of its ends the junction is not consistent with the germline gene, which may arise from a read error. This rearrangement joins TRBV7-6 to TRBJ1-1; 8 nucleotides agree with TRBD1. Germline-derived CDR1 and CDR2 are SGHVS and FNYEAQ. The CDR3 is made up of 15 amino acids. The CDR3 loop reads CASSLSGGAFTEAFF. In DNA, the CDR3 is TGTGCCAGCAGCTTATCAGGGGGCGCATTCACTGAAGCATTCTTT.

The genes are TRBV5-8 and TRBJ2-7; D uncertain. The V gene's germline CDR1 is SGHTS and CDR2 YDEGEE. The germline V and J ends were trimmed by 4 bases and 3 bases, with 8 bases remaining between them. This CDR3 comprises 12 residues. CDR3 DNA sequence: TGTGCCAGCAGCCCCATAGGCTACGAGCAGTACTTC. Protein product: CASSPIGYEQYF.

The chain uses TRBV7-9 and TRBJ2-7; 10 nucleotides agree with TRBD1. With V trimmed by 4 bases and J by 6 bases, 9 bases remained unmatched. CDR1 is SEHNR and CDR2 is FQNEAQ in the germline V gene (reference sequence). CDR3 length: 15 amino acids. In DNA, the CDR3 is TGTGCCAGCAGCTACCGGGACAGGGGTCTAGTCGAGCAGTACTTC. Its protein is CASSYRDRGLVEQYF. Based on the CDR3 plus reference TRBV7-9 and TRBJ2-7, the full variable domain is DTGVSQNPRHKITKRGQNVTFRCDPISEHNRLYWYRQTLGQGPEFLTYFQNEAQLEKSRLLSDRFSAERPKGSFSTLEIQRTEQGDSAMYLCASSYRDRGLVEQYFGPGTRLTVT.

The gene calls are TRBV7-3 and TRBJ2-1, with 8 bases aligning to TRBD2. Looked up from germline, CDR1 is SGHTA and CDR2 is FQGTGA. V trimming: 0 bases; J trimming: 5 bases; junction bases outside the gene matches: 0. The CDR3 is made up of 14 amino acids. CDR3 in amino acids: CASSLTSGDNEQFF. The CDR3 DNA sequence: TGTGCCAGCAGCTTAACTAGCGGGGACAATGAGCAGTTCTTC. Full variable domain (rest looked up from reference TRBV7-3 and TRBJ2-1): GAGVSQTPSNKVTEKGKYVELRCDPISGHTALYWYRQSLGQGPEFLIYFQGTGAADDSGLPNDRFFAVRPEGSVSTLKIQRTERGDSAVYLCASSLTSGDNEQFFGPGTRLTVL.

The sample holds a few counts of this clone. The CDR3 nucleotides are TGCGCCAGCAGCCAAGCCGATCGAATGGGGTACGAGCAGTACTTC. Protein: CASSQADRMGYEQYF. This chain joins TRBV4-3 and TRBJ2-7; no clear D. Trimming took 1 base from V and 4 from J, leaving 14 bases between them. This CDR3 is 15 amino acids long. From germline, CDR1 is LGHNA and CDR2 YSLEER.

The chain combines TRBV27 with TRBJ2-3, with TRBD1 matching 7 bases. Per the germline V gene, CDR1 is MNHEY and CDR2 is SMNVEV (reference sequence). The trim removed 4 bases at V and 4 bases at J, leaving 8 bases unmatched. The CDR3 sequence is 15 residues long. CDR3 nucleotides: TGTGCCAGCAGTTCGTATACAGGGGCCCCAGATACGCAGTATTTT. Translated: CASSSYTGAPDTQYF.

The V call is TRBV7-6, the J call TRBJ2-7; D may match TRBD1 or TRBD2 (5 bases each). Germline CDR1 is SGHVS and CDR2 is FNYEAQ. There are 14 residues in the CDR3. V lost 4 bases, J lost 4 bases, and 14 bases lay in between. Here the CDR3 DNA reads TGTGCCAGCAGCTCCGGGACGGGGTTATACGAGCAGTACTTC. It specifies CASSSGTGLYEQYF.

Regarding this clone: Other DNA sequences within the sample encode an identical CDR3. The chain couples TRBV7-9 to TRBJ2-7; 13 bases map to TRBD2. The germline V gene has CDR1 SEHNR and CDR2 FQNEAQ (reference sequence). The CDR3 spans 15 residues. V shed 4 bases and J 4 bases; nucleotides not matched to a gene: 4. In nucleotides, the CDR3 is TGTGCCAGCAGCTCCCGGACTAGCGGGAGTTACGAGCAGTACTTC. Its translation is CASSSRTSGSYEQYF.

J is TRBJ2-7 and V is TRBV11-2; no clear D gene. There are 12 residues in the CDR3. Germline CDR1 reads SGHAT; CDR2 reads FQNNGV. V was pared by 1 base and J by 5 bases, with 6 bases between. The chain's CDR3 is CASSLAWDEQYF. The CDR3 coding sequence is TGTGCCAGCAGCTTAGCCTGGGACGAGCAGTACTTC. Together with reference TRBV11-2 and TRBJ2-7, the CDR3 gives the full variable domain: EAGVAQSPRYKIIEKRQSVAFWCNPISGHATLYWYQQILGQGPKLLIQFQNNGVVDDSQLPKDRFSAERLKGVDSTLKIQPAKLEDSAVYLCASSLAWDEQYFGPGTRLTVT.

The chain has TRBV4-1 and TRBJ2-3, with 10 bases lining up with TRBD2. This CDR3 spans 15 amino acids. V dropped 5 bases and J dropped 2; count of bases not matched to a gene: 4. The germline gives CDR1 MGHRA, CDR2 YSYEKL. In DNA form, the CDR3 reads TGCGCCAGCAGCGACCTAGCGGGAGTCACAGATACGCAGTATTTT. It translates to CASSDLAGVTDTQYF.

The chain combines TRBV7-2 with TRBJ2-5; a weak D match, TRBD1 (5 bases). Germline assignment: CDR1 SGHTA and CDR2 FQGNSA. V lost 5 bases to trimming and J lost 2 bases, with 12 bases between them. The CDR3 covers 14 residues. This CDR3 is CASSVGVLQETQYF. Written as DNA, the CDR3 is TGTGCCAGCAGCGTAGGGGTACTACAAGAGACCCAGTACTTC. Using reference TRBV7-2 and TRBJ2-5 for the parts outside the CDR3, the full variable domain is GAGVSQSPSNKVTEKGKDVELRCDPISGHTALYWYRQSLGQGLEFLIYFQGNSAPDKSGLPSDRFSAERTGGSVSTLTIQRTQQEDSAVYLCASSVGVLQETQYFGPGTRLLVL.

The V and J genes are TRBV4-1 and TRBJ1-1; maybe TRBD1 (5 bases). V dropped 0 bases and J dropped 5 bases, with 10 bases sitting between them. The CDR3 loop spans 14 amino acids. From germline, CDR1 is MGHRA and CDR2 YSYEKL. The CDR3 loop reads CASSQEIWGTEAFF. The CDR3 nucleotides are TGCGCCAGCAGCCAAGAGATTTGGGGGACTGAAGCTTTCTTT.

The chain combines TRBV6-5 with TRBJ2-3, with D perhaps TRBD2 (6 bases). The germline V gene has CDR1 MNHEY and CDR2 SVGAGI. Trimming took off 2 bases at V and 0 bases at J, with 12 bases between the two ends. CDR3 length equals 16 residues. The CDR3, as DNA: TGTGCCAGCAGTTACATAGCGGCTACTAGCACAGATACGCAGTATTTT. It codes for CASSYIAATSTDTQYF.